These T cell receptor beta chains were read from a single sample in a study of follicular helper T cells after annual influenza vaccination. Data came from immunoSEQ multiplex PCR; TCRdb stores just in-frame clones and leaves some out. The profile shows about 7,800 clones, 83% of them singletons. The sequences come from CXCR5+ CD38- circulating T follicular helper cells from blood, collected 7 days after influenza vaccination. These receptors all stem from an adult who received the influenza vaccine. The CDR3 runs from the conserved cysteine through the conserved F or W. The D gene is left open where the match is weak. Clone size, where shown, is once, few, many, or a class for clones that have expanded.

v_call	cdr3_length	j_call	clone_size	d_call	cdr3_nt	cdr3_aa
TRBV10-1	14	TRBJ1-1	few	TRBD1	TGCGCCAGCAGTGAGCCTAAACAGGGGACTGAAGCTTTCTTT	CASSEPKQGTEAFF
TRBV27	15	TRBJ1-2	.	.	TGTGCCAGCAGTCCAAACAGCGCCCCTAACTATGGCTACACCTTC	CASSPNSAPNYGYTF
TRBV28	14	TRBJ1-2	.	.	TGTGCCAGCAGCTACCTCAGGGGTGGCTATGGCTACACCTTC	CASSYLRGGYGYTF
TRBV28	14	TRBJ2-7	once	.	TGTGCCAGCGTTGAGGCAGGGGAGACCTACGAGCAGTACTTC	CASVEAGETYEQYF
TRBV15	15	TRBJ2-7	.	.	TGTGCCACCAGCAGATCGGGTGACAGTCCTTACGAGCAGTACTTC	CATSRSGDSPYEQYF
TRBV21-1	15	TRBJ1-5	few	.	TGTGCCAGCAGCCACCAGGGAGTTCTACTCCAGCCCCAGCATTTT	CASSHQGVLLQPQHF
TRBV6-1	12	TRBJ1-1	.	.	TGTGCCAGCAGGGCAGGGAATACTGAAGCTTTCTTT	CASRAGNTEAFF
TRBV6-6	13	TRBJ1-1	few	TRBD1	TGTGCCAGCAAAATAAGACAAGGGGGCTTAGCTTTCTTT	CASKIRQGGLAFF
TRBV5-6	18	TRBJ2-3	once	.	TGTGCCAGCAGCTTGGGAGCGGGCGGGGACTCGGACCGGGATACGCAGTATTTT	CASSLGAGGDSDRDTQYF
TRBV30	16	TRBJ2-1	.	TRBD2	TGTGCCTGGAGTGCCGGACTAGCGGGGGCCTACAATGAGCAGTTCTTC	CAWSAGLAGAYNEQFF
TRBV28	15	TRBJ2-4	.	.	TGTGCCAGCTCCGGGGCGGGGGCAGGCAAAAACATTCAGTACTTC	CASSGAGAGKNIQYF
TRBV2	15	TRBJ2-1	.	.	TGTGCCAGGGGGCCTGGAGGGGGCCGAGCAACTGAGCAGTTCTTC	CARGPGGGRATEQFF
TRBV2	13	TRBJ2-3	.	.	TGTGCCAGCAGCCCGGAAGGGGGAGATACGCAGTATTTT	CASSPEGGDTQYF
TRBV4-1	16	TRBJ1-1	.	.	TGCGCCAGCAGCCGGACTCCAGGGGACATGAACACTGAAGCTTTCTTT	CASSRTPGDMNTEAFF
TRBV27	16	TRBJ2-7	.	TRBD1	TGTGCCAGCAGTTATACAGGGGGCTATAGCTCCTACGAGCAGTACTTC	CASSYTGGYSSYEQYF
TRBV7-9	12	TRBJ2-5	once	.	TGTGCCAGCAGCTTAGTGAAAGAGACCCAGTACTTC	CASSLVKETQYF
TRBV5-1	13	TRBJ2-1	once	TRBD2	TGCGCCAGCAGCCGGGGGACTAGCGATGAGCAGTTCTTC	CASSRGTSDEQFF
TRBV2	15	TRBJ2-2	.	.	TGTGCCAGCGTCTCGAGGTACGCGAACACCGGGGAGCTGTTTTTT	CASVSRYANTGELFF
TRBV4-1	14	TRBJ2-7	.	.	TGCGCCAGCAGCCAACTCCAGGGAGGTTACGAGCAGTACTTC	CASSQLQGGYEQYF
TRBV6-6	14	TRBJ2-2	.	TRBD1	TGTGCCAGCAGGGACAGGGTTGGTACCGGGGAGCTGTTTTTT	CASRDRVGTGELFF
TRBV6-6	15	TRBJ2-5	.	.	TGTGCCAGTTTGAATGGAGAGCTAAACCAAGAGACCCAGTACTTC	CASLNGELNQETQYF
TRBV7-2	17	TRBJ1-6	.	.	TGTGCCAGCAGCTTACCCGGCAGGAAAAGTAGCAATTCACCCCTCCACTTT	CASSLPGRKSSNSPLHF
TRBV5-6	16	TRBJ1-6	.	TRBD1	TGTGCCAGCAGCTCTATGGACAGGGGTGGTAATTCACCCCTCCACTTT	CASSSMDRGGNSPLHF
TRBV11-2	15	TRBJ1-3	.	.	TGTGCCAGCAGATCGCCCGGGGGGATTGGAAACACCATATATTTT	CASRSPGGIGNTIYF
TRBV28	14	TRBJ2-1	.	.	TGTGCCAGCTGCGACAGCGCCTATCTCGCTGAGCAGTTCTTC	CASCDSAYLAEQFF
TRBV18	13	TRBJ1-1	.	.	TGTGCCAGCTCACCAGTAATGAACACTGAAGCTTTCTTT	CASSPVMNTEAFF
TRBV2	15	TRBJ1-4	.	TRBD1	TGTGCCAGCAGCGACCCGGGACAGTTAAATGAAAAACTGTTTTTT	CASSDPGQLNEKLFF
TRBV11-2	13	TRBJ2-3	.	.	TGTGCCAGCAGCGCCTCATACACAGATACGCAGTATTTT	CASSASYTDTQYF
TRBV4-2	17	TRBJ2-1	.	TRBD2	TGTGCCAGCAGCCAAGTTTCAGCGGGGAGCTCCTACAATGAGCAGTTCTTC	CASSQVSAGSSYNEQFF
TRBV6-6	13	TRBJ2-1	.	TRBD2	TGTGCCAGCAGTTCCAAACTAGCGGGAGAGCAGTTCTTC	CASSSKLAGEQFF
TRBV6-6	16	TRBJ2-2	.	TRBD1	TGTGCCAGCAGCATGGACAGGGGGCGCGACACCGGGGAGCTGTTTTTT	CASSMDRGRDTGELFF
TRBV4-1	16	TRBJ2-2	.	TRBD1	TGCGCCAGCAGCCCCCGACAGGGAAGGTACGCCGGGGAGCTGTTTTTT	CASSPRQGRYAGELFF
TRBV2	13	TRBJ2-7	few	.	TGTGCCAGCAGTTCTACAATCTCCTACGAGCAGTACTTC	CASSSTISYEQYF
TRBV11-2	13	TRBJ1-1	.	.	TGTGCCAGCAGCTCTTCCTTAAACACTGAAGCTTTCTTT	CASSSSLNTEAFF
TRBV15	18	TRBJ2-1	once	TRBD1	TGTGCCACCAGCAGAGATCCGAGAAGGACAGGGTACGACAATGAGCAGTTCTTC	CATSRDPRRTGYDNEQFF
TRBV9	15	TRBJ2-1	once	.	TGTGCCAGCAGCCTCTCTTGGGGGGACTACAATGAGCAGTTCTTC	CASSLSWGDYNEQFF
TRBV30	13	TRBJ1-1	few	.	TGTGCCTGGAGTGCAATGGGGGGCGCGTACGCTTTCTTT	CAWSAMGGAYAFF
TRBV2	13	TRBJ2-5	.	.	TGTGCCAGCAAGGCAGCGGTCCAAGAGACCCAGTACTTC	CASKAAVQETQYF
TRBV27	14	TRBJ2-3	.	TRBD2	TGTGCCAGCAGTCCTAGTGGACTAGCGGGGGGGCCTGGTTTT	CASSPSGLAGGPGF
TRBV5-4	13	TRBJ2-1	.	TRBD1	TGTGCCAGCAGCTTAGGGACAGACGATGAGCAGTTCTTC	CASSLGTDDEQFF
TRBV10-1	12	TRBJ2-3	once	.	TGCGCCAGCAGTGAGTCGACAGATACGCAGTATTTT	CASSESTDTQYF
TRBV7-9	14	TRBJ1-2	.	.	TGTGCCAGCAGCTTAGCGGCCAGTTACTATGGCTACACCTTC	CASSLAASYYGYTF
TRBV19	15	TRBJ2-1	once	.	TGTGCCAGTAGTATAGGATCGAGCTCCTACAATGAGCAGTTCTTC	CASSIGSSSYNEQFF
TRBV10-1	13	TRBJ1-1	.	.	TGCGCCAGCAGTAGCGGCAAGAACACTGAAGCTTTCTTT	CASSSGKNTEAFF
TRBV5-6	14	TRBJ1-4	.	.	TGTGCCAGCAGCCTACAGGGAATAGACGAAAAACTGTTTTTT	CASSLQGIDEKLFF
TRBV5-4	14	TRBJ1-1	.	TRBD1	TGTGCCAGCAGCTCGGGACAGGGATACACTGAAGCTTTCTTT	CASSSGQGYTEAFF
TRBV2	14	TRBJ1-1	.	TRBD1	TGTGCCAGCAAAGGTTTAACAGGGGTCACTGAAGCTTTCTTT	CASKGLTGVTEAFF
TRBV6-5	14	TRBJ1-3	.	.	TGTGCCAGCAGCCCCAACTGGGAGGGAAACACCATATATTTT	CASSPNWEGNTIYF
TRBV10-3	14	TRBJ2-7	.	.	TGTGCCATCAGAAAACACGAGGCAGGGGACGAGCAGTACTTC	CAIRKHEAGDEQYF
TRBV6-5	11	TRBJ1-2	.	.	TGTGCCAGCAGGTCGGAAGGAGGCTACACCTTC	CASRSEGGYTF
TRBV7-2	15	TRBJ1-1	.	.	TGTGCCAGCAGCTTAGGCGGGGTTACGAACACTGAAGCTTTCTTT	CASSLGGVTNTEAFF
TRBV9	14	TRBJ2-2	.	.	TGTGCCAGCGGGGACCCTCGTGGGGCCGGGGAGCTGTTTTTT	CASGDPRGAGELFF
TRBV5-6	12	TRBJ1-1	few	TRBD1	TGTGCCAGCAGCGTCGACAGGGTCGGAGCTTTCTTT	CASSVDRVGAFF
TRBV7-6	18	TRBJ2-7	.	TRBD2	TGTGCCAGCAGCTTAATGGTAGCGGGGGGGTCCTCCTCCTACGAGCAGTACTTC	CASSLMVAGGSSSYEQYF
TRBV2	15	TRBJ1-6	few	TRBD1	TGTGCCAGCAGGCCAGGGACAGGGGAGAATTCACCCCTCCACTTT	CASRPGTGENSPLHF
TRBV6-1	15	TRBJ2-7	few	.	TGTGCCAGCAGTCAACCCCAGAGAGGAGCATACGAGCAGTACTTC	CASSQPQRGAYEQYF
TRBV7-2	16	TRBJ1-6	few	.	TGTGCCAGCAGCTTAGGGCGGGGGTACGATAATTCACCCCTCCACTTT	CASSLGRGYDNSPLHF